This T cell receptor (beta chain) came from a study of Ad26.COV2.S vaccination and SARS-CoV-2 variants (dated by TCRdb to 2020 to 2022). Broadly, across the study: Donors in the vaccine arm were drawn from COV1001, a multicentre, randomized, double-blind, placebo-controlled phase I-IIa trial testing Ad26.COV2.S in healthy adults. Ad26.COV2.S was administered intramuscularly at a dose of 5x10^10 or 1x10^11 viral particles, either as one shot or as two shots given 56 days apart. TCRbeta repertoire sequencing served as the tool for gauging how specific and how broad the SARS-CoV-2-reactive T cell receptors were following Ad26.COV2.S vaccination. The TCR-sequenced set comprised approximately 32 samples: around 20 Ad26.COV2.S vaccine recipients, 5 placebo recipients and 8 SARS-CoV-2 convalescent individuals. Trial participants were randomized into five groups of five: low-dose or high-dose Ad26.COV2.S given once or twice, or placebo on both occasions. Investigators did not know the trial group allocation while performing experiments and assessing outcomes. Results and caveats for the whole study, not just this receptor: Higher spike-specific TCR breadth was observed in Ad26.COV2.S recipients than in placebo recipients (P = 0.0014). The authors noted that total T cell responses may have been underestimated by the TCR breadth and depth analyses. Vaccine and placebo recipients had comparable non-spike TCR breadth, which fits with the vaccine containing only spike. After vaccination, substantial breadth of spike-specific CD8+ and CD4+ T cell responses was reported. Comparing responses between vaccine doses or regimens was not something the study was powered to do.

Details on this clone: It lacks a known antigen. No quality values exist for individual bases; no much larger clone is one base distant.

The immunoSEQ Assay was the method used to sequence TCRbeta CDR3 regions. After extraction, genomic DNA underwent amplification by bias-controlled multiplex PCR, followed by high-throughput sequencing. Per the authors' processing: To quantify the absolute abundance of each unique TCRbeta CDR3 region, sequences were collapsed and filtered. T cell fraction was estimated by normalization of TCRbeta template counts to usable DNA, with usable DNA being measured through amplification of reference genes present in all nucleated cells. Repertoire TCRs were annotated as SARS-CoV-2-specific by exact matching of V gene, CDR3 amino acid sequence and J gene to a known reactive TCR set. The reference SARS-CoV-2 TCR set was obtained from MIRA and was filtered for enrichment in COVID-19-positive ImmuneCODE repertoires, whereby public or cross-reactive TCRs were removed. Based on the MIRA antigens, annotated TCRs were further analysed at the level of specific ORF or position within ORF. Breadth was defined as the number of annotated unique rearrangements divided by the total number of unique productive rearrangements, and depth was defined as the summed frequency of the annotated unique rearrangements. TCR breadth was compared between groups using two-sided Wilcoxon rank-sum tests. The immuneACCESS repertoire file appears here via TCRdb, limited to in-frame rearrangements. These files lack a portion of the clones; in checked studies, under half of the deficit traces to unresolved V genes, and the cause of the others is not known. V and J calls and clone size are given by that table; D and trimming were obtained from the DNA. Present in this sample are roughly 250,000 clones, about 83% of which were seen just once. The ten largest make up just under 3% of the sample.

Reading the germline V gene (reference sequence) gives CDR1 SEHNR and CDR2 FQNEAQ. The CDR3 runs 17 amino acids, cysteine and phenylalanine included. Left in the record is the CDR3 DNA by itself, 51 bases read in frame from the first base. V is trimmed back by 4 bases and J by 1 base, and the junction contains 8 bases that no gene match accounts for. Sample treatment or condition, as interpreted from the label and publication: 15 to 20 received Ad26.COV2.S at low or high dose, single or two shots; about 5 received placebo; per-sample allocation not given. For vaccine and placebo recipients, the sequenced repertoires came from samples collected on day 63 after the first injection. In Cohort 1b, about 27 adults aged 18-55 years were enrolled at a single site in Boston, USA, between 29 July and 7 August 2020. Ad26.COV2.S was a replication-incompetent adenovirus type 26 vector expressing a prefusion-stabilized SARS-CoV-2 spike protein from the original Wuhan strain.

The chain uses TRBV7-9 and TRBJ1-5; 9 bases in between match TRBD1. The material was peripheral blood, obtained in a trial of Ad26.COV2.S vaccine versus placebo. This clonotype was sampled from a person between 18 and 59 years old who received the Ad26.COV2.S COVID-19 vaccine or a placebo. The DNA is TGTGCCAGCAGCTCAGGGACAGGGTTAATCAGCAATCAGCCCCAGCATTTT. This encodes CASSSGTGLISNQPQHF.